The rows below give T cell receptor beta chains drawn from one sample of a study of CD8 T cells in ankylosing spondylitis. TCRdb fed the 5' RACE reads into MiXCR, producing one record per CDR3 protein. The data show just over 350,000 distinct CDR3 sequences, around 20% seen once. Sequenced sample: blood, either unsorted or a sorted T cell fraction (not recorded which). These TCRs come from a male donor with ankylosing spondylitis or in good health (not recorded which). CDR3s include the opening cysteine and the closing phenylalanine or tryptophan. D genes are given only for firm matches. Part of the rows lack a size; the others show once, few, many or a class for expanded clones.

len,d_gene,v_gene,abundance,j_gene,CDR3nt,CDR3aa
11,-,TRBV10-3,-,TRBJ1-1,TGTGCCATCGGGGCGGGTTCTGAAGCTTTCTTT,CAIGAGSEAFF
12,-,TRBV11-2,-,TRBJ2-1,TGTGCCAGCAGCTTACAGGGCACTGAGCAGTTCTTC,CASSLQGTEQFF
17,-,TRBV5-1,-,TRBJ1-1,TGCGCCAGCAGCTTGGGGAAGAAGTCAGGGACGTACACTGAAGCTTTCTTT,CASSLGKKSGTYTEAFF
16,-,TRBV28,-,TRBJ2-1,TGTGCCAGCAGTCCCACAGACAGGGAGGCTGGCAATGAGCAGTTCTTC,CASSPTDREAGNEQFF
15,-,TRBV27,-,TRBJ2-7,TGTGCCAGCAGTTTCGGGCAAAGTCATCTCTACGAGCAGTACTTC,CASSFGQSHLYEQYF
13,-,TRBV12-3/TRBV12-4,few,TRBJ2-7,TGTGCCAGCAGCCCAGGGTCGGTCTACGAGCAGTACTTC,CASSPGSVYEQYF
13,-,TRBV27,-,TRBJ2-2,TGTGCCAGCAGTCTACAGGGAATCGGGGAGCTGTTTTTT,CASSLQGIGELFF
14,-,TRBV20-1,-,TRBJ2-7,TGCAGTGCCATCCCTCGGGACTTTAATTACGAGCAGTACTTC,CSAIPRDFNYEQYF
13,-,TRBV5-6,few,TRBJ2-2,TGTGCCAGCAGCTTGGTGAGGACCGGGGAGCTGTTTTTT,CASSLVRTGELFF
17,-,TRBV20-1,few,TRBJ2-2,TGCAGTGCTAGCTCGGATCGGGGGACAGCTTACACCGGGGAGCTGTTTTTT,CSASSDRGTAYTGELFF
15,TRBD2,TRBV12-3/TRBV12-4,-,TRBJ2-5,TGTGCCAGCAGCCCCGGGACTAGGGGCCAAGAGACCCAGTACTTC,CASSPGTRGQETQYF
16,TRBD1,TRBV13,-,TRBJ2-1,TGTGCCAGCAGCTTACACGGGACAGGGGCCTACAATGAGCAGTTCTTC,CASSLHGTGAYNEQFF
11,-,TRBV5-1,-,TRBJ1-1,TGCGGGATTCAGGGGAACACTGAAGCTTTCTTT,CGIQGNTEAFF
13,-,TRBV5-6,-,TRBJ2-1,TGTGCCAGCAGCTTGCGCCGATACAATGAGCAGTTCTTC,CASSLRRYNEQFF
16,TRBD2,TRBV2,few,TRBJ2-3,TGTGCCAGATGGACTAGCGGGGGTCCCGGCACAGATACGCAGTATTTT,CARWTSGGPGTDTQYF
15,TRBD1,TRBV3-1,-,TRBJ2-7,TGTGCCAGCAGCCAAGCCGCAGGGGGCTACTACGAGCAGTACTTC,CASSQAAGGYYEQYF
18,-,TRBV28,-,TRBJ2-2,TGTGCCAGCAGGCACCGCAGTCTAGGACGTCAAGGGATCGGGGAGCTGTTTTTT,CASRHRSLGRQGIGELFF
16,TRBD2,TRBV28,-,TRBJ2-3,TGTGCCAGCACCAAAGGACTAGCGGGGGCCGGGGATACGCAGTATTTT,CASTKGLAGAGDTQYF
15,TRBD1,TRBV12-3/TRBV12-4,few,TRBJ1-5,TGTGCCAGCAGCGACGGACAGGTGCTAAATCAGCCCCAGCATTTT,CASSDGQVLNQPQHF
13,TRBD2,TRBV29-1,-,TRBJ2-3,TGCAGCGTTGTGCGGGGGGGCACAGATACGCAGTATTTT,CSVVRGGTDTQYF
17,-,TRBV12-3/TRBV12-4,many,TRBJ1-3,TGTGCCAGCAGCACCATCGGGACCGCCCGATCTGGAAACACCATATATTTT,CASSTIGTARSGNTIYF
16,-,TRBV4-1,-,TRBJ1-1,TGCGCCAGCAGCCAAGTGTCATCGGAAGGGCCCCTTCTCGCTTTCTTT,CASSQVSSEGPLLAFF
14,TRBD1,TRBV5-5,many,TRBJ2-1,TGTGCCAGCACCTCGGGACAGGGAGGGAAGGAGCAGTTCTTC,CASTSGQGGKEQFF
15,-,TRBV18,few,TRBJ2-1,TGTGCCAGCTCACCAGAAGGGCCCTTCTACAATGAGCAGTTCTTC,CASSPEGPFYNEQFF
14,-,TRBV7-9,-,TRBJ1-2,TGTGCCAGCAGTATAGTGGCGCGGAACTATGGCTACACCTTC,CASSIVARNYGYTF
15,-,TRBV7-9,few,TRBJ2-1,TGTGCCAGCAGCAGAGTTGGAGCGGCAAACAATGAGCAGTTCTTC,CASSRVGAANNEQFF
14,-,TRBV20-1,-,TRBJ2-7,TGCAGTGCGGGGGCTCGCGGGCTCCCCTACGAGCAGTACTTC,CSAGARGLPYEQYF
11,TRBD1,TRBV2,few,TRBJ2-7,TGTGCCGGGGGACAGAGCTACGAGCAGTACTTC,CAGGQSYEQYF
15,-,TRBV3-1,-,TRBJ2-5,TGTGCCAGCAGCCAAGATGTGAGTCTTTCCGAGGACCAGTACTTC,CASSQDVSLSEDQYF
15,TRBD1,TRBV7-8,once,TRBJ1-2,TGTGCCAGCAGCCTAAGGACAGGGGTGAACTATGGCTACACCTTC,CASSLRTGVNYGYTF
14,-,TRBV9,-,TRBJ2-7,TGTGCCAGCAGCGTAAAGGGGCTGGGCTACGAGCAGTACTTC,CASSVKGLGYEQYF
14,-,TRBV29-1,few,TRBJ1-3,TGCAGCGTTGTGGAGGGGACCTCTGGAAACACCATATATTTT,CSVVEGTSGNTIYF
14,-,TRBV4-1,few,TRBJ2-7,TGCGCCAGCAGCCAAGACCGGACTGGTTACGAGCAGTACTTC,CASSQDRTGYEQYF
13,TRBD1,TRBV4-1,-,TRBJ2-1,TGCGCCAGCAGCCAAGATCCGGGACAGGAGCAGTTCTTC,CASSQDPGQEQFF
13,-,TRBV6-2/TRBV6-3,few,TRBJ2-1,TGTGCCAGCAGTTATGTTCTCTCCGATGAGCAGTTCTTC,CASSYVLSDEQFF
13,TRBD1,TRBV12-3/TRBV12-4,few,TRBJ1-6,TGTGCCAGCAATAAACAGGGGAACTCACCCCTCCACTTT,CASNKQGNSPLHF
16,-,TRBV11-2,-,TRBJ2-1,TGTGCCAGCAGCTTAGGAGGCGGGGCCGCCTACAATGAGCAGTTCTTC,CASSLGGGAAYNEQFF
17,TRBD2,TRBV27,-,TRBJ2-3,TGTGCCAGCAGTATCACCGGACTAGCGGCTAGCACAGATACGCAGTATTTT,CASSITGLAASTDTQYF
15,-,TRBV7-2,-,TRBJ2-5,TGTGCCAGCAGCCCAGCAGGGATATATGGGGAGACCCAGTACTTC,CASSPAGIYGETQYF
21,TRBD2,TRBV5-1,-,TRBJ2-2,TGCGCCAGCAGCTCGCGGGCTAGCGGGGGGGCTTACGTTCGTAGCACCGGGGAGCTGTTTTTT,CASSSRASGGAYVRSTGELFF
14,-,TRBV20-1,-,TRBJ2-1,TGCAGTGCTAGAGATCGGGGTGAGGGAGATGAGCAGTTCTTC,CSARDRGEGDEQFF
13,-,TRBV7-9,few,TRBJ2-5,TGTGCCAGCAGCAACCCAACTCAAGAGACCCAGTACTTC,CASSNPTQETQYF
15,-,TRBV5-5,-,TRBJ2-7,TGTGCCAGCAGCTTGGACGCACAGGGTGGCTACGAGCAGTACTTC,CASSLDAQGGYEQYF
14,-,TRBV4-2,-,TRBJ1-1,TGTGCCAGCAGCCAAGATTACACGAACACTGAAGCTTTCTTT,CASSQDYTNTEAFF
13,-,TRBV20-1,-,TRBJ2-3,TGCAGTGCCGAGAGGAAGGGCGCAGATACGCAGTATTTT,CSAERKGADTQYF
16,TRBD2,TRBV12-3/TRBV12-4,-,TRBJ2-5,TGTGCCAGCACCCCCGGGACTAGCGGGATCGGGGAGACCCAGTACTTC,CASTPGTSGIGETQYF
13,-,TRBV27,-,TRBJ1-3,TGTGCCAGCAGTCCCGGACACGGAAACACCATATATTTT,CASSPGHGNTIYF
17,TRBD2,TRBV4-1,few,TRBJ2-7,TGCGCCAGCAGCCAAGTGGCTAGCGGGGGGGATACCTACGAGCAGTACTTC,CASSQVASGGDTYEQYF
13,-,TRBV20-1,-,TRBJ2-7,TGCAGTGCTAGAGAATTGACAGCGTACGAGCAGTACTTC,CSARELTAYEQYF
14,-,TRBV6-5,few,TRBJ2-5,TGTGCCAGCAGTTACGCCGGACAAGAAGAGACCCAGTACTTC,CASSYAGQEETQYF
14,-,TRBV21-1,few,TRBJ2-3,TGTGCCAGCAGCAAAAGAGCCCTAACAGATACGCAGTATTTT,CASSKRALTDTQYF
15,TRBD1,TRBV5-1,few,TRBJ2-7,TGCGCCAGCAGCCCAGAGGGTGGGACAGGGGACGAGCAGTACTTC,CASSPEGGTGDEQYF
14,-,TRBV7-9,-,TRBJ2-7,TGTGCCAGCAGCTTAGATAAGGGATACTACGAGCAGTACTTC,CASSLDKGYYEQYF